This TCR beta chain was identified during a study of tumor-infiltrating lymphocytes in primary liver carcinoma. On the study more broadly: Tumor stage was T1-T3 N0M0, and tumor size was about 4 to 10 cm across. Samples produced roughly 3.65 to 7.5 million productive TCRbeta reads, comparable across tissue types.

CDR3 length: 15 amino acids. Germline V CDR1 and CDR2: MNHEY, SVGAGI. TCR beta cDNA was reverse-transcribed from around 0.55 ug of total RNA. The reaction used a constant-region primer and ProtoScript II reverse transcriptase. The TCR beta library was amplified through three nested multiplex PCR rounds in a modified ARM-PCR procedure. For around 9 cycles apiece, the opening two PCR rounds ran with TRBV1-TRBV30 forward primers and a C-beta reverse primer. TCRdb analysed the multiplex PCR reads with MiXCR anew, one entry per CDR3 protein. Among about 130,000 distinct CDR3 sequences, 55% to 75% were seen once, and the ten largest hold more than 7%. This clonotype showed up just a few times. Its ends do not fully match the called genes, so a read error is possible. Unsorted bulk tissue, roughly 20-32 mg of it, served as the source for co-extraction of RNA and DNA. Treatment-naive at the time, the patients had chronic HBV infection. Over 75% of the cells were viable tumor cells in every tumor sample.

The specimen was liver tumor tissue from sampling region 3. Subset defined: tumor region T3, left-lateral pole. This receptor was identified in a woman aged 55-69 years with primary liver carcinoma and hepatitis B virus infection. This chain joins TRBV6-5 and TRBJ1-5, with TRBD1 identical over 7 bases. The CDR3 protein is CDSSRGRGLGQPQHF. The DNA for the CDR3 is TGTGACAGCAGCCGGGGGAGGGGGCTCGGGCAGCCCCAGCATTTT.